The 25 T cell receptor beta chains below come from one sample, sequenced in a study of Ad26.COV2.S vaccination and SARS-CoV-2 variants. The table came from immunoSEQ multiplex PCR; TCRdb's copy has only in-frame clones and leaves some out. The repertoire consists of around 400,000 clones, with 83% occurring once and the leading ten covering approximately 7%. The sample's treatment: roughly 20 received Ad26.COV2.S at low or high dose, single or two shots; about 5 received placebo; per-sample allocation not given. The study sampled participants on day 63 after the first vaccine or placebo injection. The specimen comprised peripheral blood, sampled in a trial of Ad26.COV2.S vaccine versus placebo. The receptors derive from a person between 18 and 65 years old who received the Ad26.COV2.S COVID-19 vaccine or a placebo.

CDR3 sequence reads: CASSLYGSYNEQFF. The CDR3 nucleotides are TGTGCCAGCAGCTTATACGGCTCCTACAATGAGCAGTTCTTC. V usage is TRBV11-2 and J usage is TRBJ2-1; D gene uncertain. The CDR3 is made up of 14 amino acids. V lost 2 bases, J lost 0 bases, and 5 bases lay in between. Germline CDR1 SGHAT, CDR2 FQNNGV.

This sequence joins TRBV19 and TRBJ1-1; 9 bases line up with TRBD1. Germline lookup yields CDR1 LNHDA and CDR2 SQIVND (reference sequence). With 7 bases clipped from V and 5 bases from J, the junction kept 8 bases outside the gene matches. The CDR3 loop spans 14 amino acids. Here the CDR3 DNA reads TGTGCCAGTATTCTAGACAGGGGGGGGACTGAAGCTTTCTTT. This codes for CASILDRGGTEAFF.

Here the CDR3 DNA reads TGTGCCAGTAGTATGCACCACTCCTACGAGCAGTACTTC. This sequence encodes CASSMHHSYEQYF. The chain joins TRBV19 to TRBJ2-7; no definite D call. This CDR3 contains 13 residues. Germline CDR1 and CDR2: LNHDA and SQIVND (reference sequence). V dropped 3 bases and J dropped 0 bases, with 6 bases sitting between them.

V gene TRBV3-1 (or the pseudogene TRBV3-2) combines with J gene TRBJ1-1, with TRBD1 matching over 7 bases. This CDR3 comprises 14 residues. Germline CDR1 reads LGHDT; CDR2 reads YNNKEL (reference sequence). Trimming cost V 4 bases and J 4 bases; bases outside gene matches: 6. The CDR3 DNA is TGTGCCAGCAGCCTACAGGGGCCCTTCACTGAAGCTTTCTTT. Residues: CASSLQGPFTEAFF.

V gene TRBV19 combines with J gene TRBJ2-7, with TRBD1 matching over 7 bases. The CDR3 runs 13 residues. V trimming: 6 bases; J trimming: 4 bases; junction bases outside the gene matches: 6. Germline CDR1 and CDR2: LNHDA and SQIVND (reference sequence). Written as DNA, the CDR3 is TGTGCCAGTAGCCCGACAGGGATATACGAGCAGTACTTC. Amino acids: CASSPTGIYEQYF.

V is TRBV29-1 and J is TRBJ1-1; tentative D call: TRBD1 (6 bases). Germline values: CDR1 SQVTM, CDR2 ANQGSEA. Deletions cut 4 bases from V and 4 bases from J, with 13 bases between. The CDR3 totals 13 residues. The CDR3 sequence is CSVVGGRATEAFF. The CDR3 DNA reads TGCAGCGTTGTAGGGGGTCGGGCCACTGAAGCTTTCTTT.

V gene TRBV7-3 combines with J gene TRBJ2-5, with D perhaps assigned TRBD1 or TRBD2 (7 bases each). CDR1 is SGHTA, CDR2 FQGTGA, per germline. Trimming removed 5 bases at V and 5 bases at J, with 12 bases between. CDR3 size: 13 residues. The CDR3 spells CASSPGGGETQYF. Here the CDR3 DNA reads TGTGCCAGCAGCCCAGGGGGAGGGGAGACCCAGTACTTC.

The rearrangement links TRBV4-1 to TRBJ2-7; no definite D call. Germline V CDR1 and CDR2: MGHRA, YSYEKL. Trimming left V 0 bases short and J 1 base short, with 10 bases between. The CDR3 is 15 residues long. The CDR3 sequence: CASSQDSSLSYEQYF. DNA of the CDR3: TGCGCCAGCAGCCAAGACTCAAGCTTATCCTACGAGCAGTACTTC.

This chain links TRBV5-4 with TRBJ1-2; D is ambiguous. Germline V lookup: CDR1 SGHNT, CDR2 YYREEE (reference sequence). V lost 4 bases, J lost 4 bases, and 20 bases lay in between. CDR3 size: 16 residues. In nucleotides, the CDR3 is TGTGCCAGCAGCGCCTCCGAACGGTCTTTCCTCTATGGCTACACCTTC. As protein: CASSASERSFLYGYTF.

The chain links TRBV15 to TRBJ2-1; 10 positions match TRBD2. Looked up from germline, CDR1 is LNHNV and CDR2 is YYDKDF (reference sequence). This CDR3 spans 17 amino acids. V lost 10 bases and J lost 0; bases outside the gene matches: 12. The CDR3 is CAIYEREGRSSYNEQFF. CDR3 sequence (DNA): TGTGCCATCTATGAGCGGGAGGGCCGAAGCTCCTACAATGAGCAGTTCTTC. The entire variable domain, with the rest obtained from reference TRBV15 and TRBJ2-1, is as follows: DAMVIQNPRYQVTQFGKPVTLSCSQTLNHNVMYWYQQKSSQAPKLLFHYYDKDFNNEADTPDNFQSRRPNTSFCFLDIRSPGLGDTAMYLCAIYEREGRSSYNEQFFGPGTRLTVL.

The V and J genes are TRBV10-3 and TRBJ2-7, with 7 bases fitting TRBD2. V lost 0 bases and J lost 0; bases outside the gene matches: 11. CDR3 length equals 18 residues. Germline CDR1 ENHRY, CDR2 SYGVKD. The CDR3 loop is CAISESRARASGSYEQYF. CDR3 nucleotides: TGTGCCATCAGTGAGTCCCGAGCCCGGGCTAGCGGCTCCTACGAGCAGTACTTC.

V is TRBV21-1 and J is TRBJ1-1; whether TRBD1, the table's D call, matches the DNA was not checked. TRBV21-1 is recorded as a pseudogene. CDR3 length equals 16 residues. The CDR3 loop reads CASSKALTGKCTEAFF. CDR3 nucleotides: TGTGCCAGCAGCAAGGCCCTAACAGGGAAATGCACTGAAGCTTTCTTT.

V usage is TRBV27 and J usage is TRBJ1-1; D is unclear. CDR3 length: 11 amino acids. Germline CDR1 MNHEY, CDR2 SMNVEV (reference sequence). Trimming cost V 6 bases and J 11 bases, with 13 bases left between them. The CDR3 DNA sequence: TGTGCCAGCAGCTACACCGGACGGGCTTTCTTT. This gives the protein CASSYTGRAFF.

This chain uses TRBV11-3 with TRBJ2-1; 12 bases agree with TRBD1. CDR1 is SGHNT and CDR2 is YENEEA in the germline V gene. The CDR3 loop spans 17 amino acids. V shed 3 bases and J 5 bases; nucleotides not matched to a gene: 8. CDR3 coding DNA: TGTGCCAGCAGCTTCGGGACAGGGGGCTGGGCGGACAATGAGCAGTTCTTC. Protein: CASSFGTGGWADNEQFF.

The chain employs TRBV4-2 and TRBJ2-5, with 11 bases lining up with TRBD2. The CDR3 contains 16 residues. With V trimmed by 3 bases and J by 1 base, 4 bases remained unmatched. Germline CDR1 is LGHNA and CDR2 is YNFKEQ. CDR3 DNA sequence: TGTGCCAGCAGCCAGGATAGCGGGGGGGTCCAAGAGACCCAGTACTTC. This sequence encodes CASSQDSGGVQETQYF.

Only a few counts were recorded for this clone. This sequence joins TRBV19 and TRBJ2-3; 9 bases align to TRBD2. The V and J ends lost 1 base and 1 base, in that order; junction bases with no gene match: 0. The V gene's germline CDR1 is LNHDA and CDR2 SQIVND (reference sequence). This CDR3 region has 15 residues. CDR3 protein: CASSIGTSGTDTQYF. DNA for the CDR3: TGTGCCAGTAGTATAGGGACTAGCGGCACAGATACGCAGTATTTT. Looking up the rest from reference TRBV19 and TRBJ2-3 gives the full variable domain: DGGITQSPKYLFRKEGQNVTLSCEQNLNHDAMYWYRQDPGQGLRLIYYSQIVNDFQKGDIAEGYSVSREKKESFPLTVTSAQKNPTAFYLCASSIGTSGTDTQYFGPGTRLTVL.

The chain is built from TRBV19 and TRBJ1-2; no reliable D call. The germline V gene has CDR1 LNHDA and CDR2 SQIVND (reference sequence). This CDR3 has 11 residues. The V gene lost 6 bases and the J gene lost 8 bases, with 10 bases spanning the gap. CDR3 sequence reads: CASRGFRGYTF. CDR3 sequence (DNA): TGTGCCAGTAGAGGGTTCAGGGGCTACACCTTC.

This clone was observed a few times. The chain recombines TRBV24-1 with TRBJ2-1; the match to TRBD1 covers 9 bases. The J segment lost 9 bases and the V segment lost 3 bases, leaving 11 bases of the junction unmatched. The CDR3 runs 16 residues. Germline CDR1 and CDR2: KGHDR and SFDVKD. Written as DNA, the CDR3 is TGTGCCACCAGTGATGAAGTAGGACAGGGGTCAGCTGAGCAGTTCTTC. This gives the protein CATSDEVGQGSAEQFF.

The CDR3 spells CASNLERGGEQFF. CDR3 DNA: TGTGCCAGCAATCTAGAGCGGGGGGGAGAACAGTTCTTC. The rearrangement links TRBV2 to TRBJ2-1; 10 bases are a match to TRBD2. CDR3 size: 13 residues. Germline trimming cut 7 bases from V and 13 bases from J; bases unmatched to any gene: 10. Per the germline V gene, CDR1 is SNHLY and CDR2 is FYNNEI.

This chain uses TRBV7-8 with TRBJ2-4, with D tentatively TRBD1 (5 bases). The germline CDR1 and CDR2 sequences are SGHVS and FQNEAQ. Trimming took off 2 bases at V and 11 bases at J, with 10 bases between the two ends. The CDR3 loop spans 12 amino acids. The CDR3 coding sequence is TGTGCCAGCAGCTTATACGAGACAGTTCAGTACTTC. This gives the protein CASSLYETVQYF.

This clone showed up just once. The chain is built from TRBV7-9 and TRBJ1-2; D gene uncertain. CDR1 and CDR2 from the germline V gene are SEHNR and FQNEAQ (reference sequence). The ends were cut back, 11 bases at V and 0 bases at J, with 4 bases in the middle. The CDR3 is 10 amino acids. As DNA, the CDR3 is TGTGCCGGATCTAACTATGGCTACACCTTC. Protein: CAGSNYGYTF.

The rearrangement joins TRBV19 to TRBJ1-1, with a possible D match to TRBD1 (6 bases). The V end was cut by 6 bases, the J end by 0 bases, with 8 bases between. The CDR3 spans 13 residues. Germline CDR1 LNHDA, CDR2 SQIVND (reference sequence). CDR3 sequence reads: CASRDRMNTEAFF. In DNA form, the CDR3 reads TGTGCCAGTAGGGACAGAATGAACACTGAAGCTTTCTTT.

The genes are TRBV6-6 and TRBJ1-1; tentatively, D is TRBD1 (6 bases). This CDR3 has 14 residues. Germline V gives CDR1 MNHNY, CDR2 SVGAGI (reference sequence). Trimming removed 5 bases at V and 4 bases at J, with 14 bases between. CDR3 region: CASSHITGTTEAFF. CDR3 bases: TGTGCCAGCAGTCATATCACAGGGACCACTGAAGCTTTCTTT.

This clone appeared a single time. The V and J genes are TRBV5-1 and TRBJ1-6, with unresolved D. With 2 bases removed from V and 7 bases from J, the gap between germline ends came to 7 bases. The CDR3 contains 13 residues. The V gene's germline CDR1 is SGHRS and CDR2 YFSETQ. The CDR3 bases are TGCGCCAGCAGCTTTTTGGAGAATTCACCCCTCCACTTT. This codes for CASSFLENSPLHF.

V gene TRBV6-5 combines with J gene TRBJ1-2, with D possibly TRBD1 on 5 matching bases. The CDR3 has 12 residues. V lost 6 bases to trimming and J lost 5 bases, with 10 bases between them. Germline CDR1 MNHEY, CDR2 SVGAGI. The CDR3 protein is CASRGTFYGYTF. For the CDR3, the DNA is TGTGCCAGCAGGGGGACCTTTTATGGCTACACCTTC.